These T cell receptor beta chains were read from a single sample in a study of CD8 T cells in ankylosing spondylitis. Using its own MiXCR run on the 5' RACE reads, TCRdb lists one record per CDR3 protein. This sample yields roughly 160,000 distinct CDR3 sequences, of which around a tenth are seen a single time; approximately 32% belongs to the top ten. The sample consisted of blood, either unsorted or a sorted T cell fraction (not recorded which). The receptor set was obtained from a male donor with ankylosing spondylitis or in good health (not recorded which). The CDR3 runs from the conserved cysteine through the conserved F or W. The order of the fields is CDR3 protein, CDR3 DNA, V gene, clone size, J gene, D gene. A D gene is named only where the DNA matches it firmly. The size field reads once, few, many, or a class for an expanded clone.

CASSSRDRDKFRTGELFF TGTGCCAGCAGCTCCCGGGACAGGGATAAATTTAGGACCGGGGAGCTGTTTTTT TRBV11-1 many TRBJ2-2 TRBD1
CASSYRTGVAKNIQYF TGTGCCAGCAGCTACCGGACAGGGGTGGCCAAAAACATTCAGTACTTC TRBV11-2 few TRBJ2-4 TRBD1
CASSPSRLAFQETQYF TGTGCCAGCAGCCCCTCACGACTAGCTTTCCAAGAGACCCAGTACTTC TRBV7-7 many TRBJ2-5 TRBD2
CATSRGAKNIQYF TGTGCCACCAGTCGGGGCGCCAAAAACATTCAGTACTTC TRBV24-1 many TRBJ2-4 NA
CSARRDGTNSNEQFF TGCAGTGCTAGACGAGATGGGACAAACAGCAATGAGCAGTTCTTC TRBV20-1 many TRBJ2-1 NA
CASSESGGRPRYF TGCGCCAGCAGTGAGTCTGGGGGGAGGCCAAGGTACTTC TRBV10-1 many TRBJ2-7 NA
CASSGGTGGLPQHF TGTGCCAGCAGCGGGGGGACAGGGGGACTCCCCCAGCATTTT TRBV7-2 few TRBJ1-5 TRBD1
CASSYPNEQFF TGTGCCAGCAGTTACCCTAATGAGCAGTTCTTC TRBV28 many TRBJ2-1 NA
CASRTGLAGGGGEQYF TGTGCCAGCAGGACCGGACTAGCGGGAGGAGGTGGCGAGCAGTACTTC TRBV6-2/TRBV6-3 few TRBJ2-7 TRBD2
CASSLRQQTSYEQYF TGTGCCAGCAGCTTGAGACAGCAGACATCCTACGAGCAGTACTTC TRBV7-2 many TRBJ2-7 NA